This T cell receptor beta chain appears in the sequencing data of a study of blood T cell dynamics during melanoma immunotherapy. Study details: Standard first-line treatment here was pembrolizumab or nivolumab plus ipilimumab in metastatic melanoma. General study findings and limits: The study could not tell melanoma-specific clones from general immune activation. PBMC repertoires of eventual disease-control patients split at W3 into clonality or diversity gains.

Points on this clone: Its antigen remains unidentified.

Time point given: pre-treatment baseline. Patients had no prior systemic cancer treatment, immunosuppressants or other active cancers. This CDR3 has 12 amino acids. The germline gives CDR1 MDHEN, CDR2 SYDVKM. The protocol was immunoSEQ multiplex PCR, while the TCRdb copy is restricted to in-frame clones and leaves out a portion. This sample has approximately 25,000 clones; roughly 85% occur once, and the top ten carry 4% to 6%. The receptor's source is a human donor with melanoma. This chain joins TRBV28 and TRBJ2-5, with D unresolved. The J call is doubtful: the DNA matches TRBJ2-7 better. The sequences come from blood, collected from a patient treated with checkpoint blockade. Written as DNA, the CDR3 is TGTGCCAGCAGTGCATTTTCCTACGAGCAGTACTTC. It specifies CASSAFSYEQYF.